The source of this T cell receptor beta chain is a study of T-cell reconstitution after alpha-beta-depleted transplantation in children. Overall study findings and caveats: Expanded clones from the graft, numbering several hundred, reportedly supplied alpha-beta T cells about two months after transplant. Some patients' high day-60 TCRbeta diversity was traced to surviving recipient T cells and thymic progenitors. Counts and diversity of T cells one year after transplant came mostly from newly produced T cells.

Unique molecular identifiers were incorporated during preparation of the TCRbeta library. One entry per CDR3 protein results from TCRdb running MiXCR on the PCR reads. The data contain around 490,000 distinct CDR3 sequences, 9.5% to 12% of them singletons. At least ten counts were recorded for this clonotype. Its antigen is unknown. V was cut by 8 bases and J by 6 bases, with 17 bases left in between. The CDR3 totals 14 residues. The sequences come from PBMCs, mostly from graft donor cells, collected 180 days after TCRalphabeta/CD19-depleted stem cell transplant. The TCR sequence derives from a female patient between 2 and 15 years old who had a stem cell transplant for aplastic anemia, so the T cells may come from the graft donor. The J gene is TRBJ2-1, the V gene TRBV12-3 or TRBV12-4; D ambiguous. CDR3 residues: CASVRSERVNEQFF. The CDR3 region has the DNA TGTGCCAGCGTAAGGAGCGAAAGAGTCAATGAGCAGTTCTTC.